A selection of T cell receptor beta chains follows, all from one sample in a study of T cell repertoires in cytomegalovirus infection. TCRdb fed the reads into MiXCR, producing one record per CDR3 protein. The top ten hold around 10% of the sample, which has 100,000 to 150,000 distinct CDR3 sequences, more than 7% seen once. The sequencing sample was made of PBMCs. All receptors come from a human donor in good health (CMV status not recorded). Some clones in this sample may be carry-over from other donors' samples. Both conserved end residues are part of each CDR3. Fields, in order: clone size, V gene, D gene, J gene, CDR3 DNA, CDR3 protein. A D gene is named only where the DNA matches it firmly. Part of the rows lack a size; the others show once, few, many or a class for expanded clones.

>few|TRBV6-6|NA|TRBJ2-5
TGTGCCAGCATCCAAGATGGGCGGGCCCAAGAGACCCAGTACTTC
CASIQDGRAQETQYF
>NA|TRBV2|NA|TRBJ2-3
TGTGCCAGCGGAGCCGGGGGAATGACAGATACGCAGTATTTT
CASGAGGMTDTQYF
>few|TRBV25-1|TRBD2|TRBJ2-1
TGTGCCAGCAGTGAAGGCGGGAGGAATGAGCAGTTCTTC
CASSEGGRNEQFF
>many|TRBV20-1|NA|TRBJ1-5
TGCAGTGCTACCAAGGGGGGCAACAATCAGCCCCAGCATTTT
CSATKGGNNQPQHF
>many|TRBV2|TRBD2|TRBJ2-5
TGTGCCAGCAATATGGGACTAGCGGGGGGGTATGTGGCGGAGTACTTC
CASNMGLAGGYVAEYF
>many|TRBV5-1|NA|TRBJ1-1
TGCGCCAGCAGCTTCGTTCTCGACAAGAACACTGAAGCTTTCTTT
CASSFVLDKNTEAFF
>NA|TRBV29-1|NA|TRBJ2-1
TGCAGCGTTGACTCGGGTCCTCCCAGCTCCTACAATGAGCAGTTCTTC
CSVDSGPPSSYNEQFF
>many|TRBV18|NA|TRBJ2-3
TGTGCCAGCTCACCGTTTGGCACAGATACGCAGTATTTT
CASSPFGTDTQYF
>many|TRBV12-3/TRBV12-4|TRBD1|TRBJ2-2
TGTGCCACTACCGGGACAGGGCATACCGGGGAGCTGTTTTTT
CATTGTGHTGELFF
>few|TRBV20-1|TRBD2|TRBJ2-3
TGCAGTGCTCTCAGACTAGCGAGCACAGATACGCAGTATTTT
CSALRLASTDTQYF
>NA|TRBV5-1|NA|TRBJ2-7
TGCGCCAGCAGCCCCGGGACCTTTGGCGGGCAGTACTTC
CASSPGTFGGQYF
>NA|TRBV9|NA|TRBJ2-7
TGTGCCAGCAGCCATAGTAGGGACTTGCTTTCATACGAGCAGTACTTC
CASSHSRDLLSYEQYF
>many|TRBV28|NA|TRBJ2-7
TGTGCCAGCAGTCCGCAGGGAGACTACCCCTCCTACGAGCAGTACTTC
CASSPQGDYPSYEQYF
>many|TRBV12-3/TRBV12-4|NA|TRBJ1-2
TGTGCCAGCAGTTTGGGTCCCGGGGCCTACACCTTC
CASSLGPGAYTF
>many|TRBV7-9|NA|TRBJ2-2
TGTGCCAGCAGACCAACAGGGAACGCCGGGGAGCTGTTTTTT
CASRPTGNAGELFF
>many|TRBV28|TRBD2|TRBJ2-1
TGTGCCAGCAGTTTCCGTCCAGCGGGGGGGCTCGATGAGCAGTTCTTC
CASSFRPAGGLDEQFF
>many|TRBV28|TRBD1|TRBJ2-3
TGTGCCAGCACCACCCGGGACAGGGGTACAGATACGCAGTATTTT
CASTTRDRGTDTQYF
>many|TRBV2|TRBD2|TRBJ2-7
TGTGCCAGCAGTGAAATCGGACTAGCGGGGAACTACGAGCAGTACTTC
CASSEIGLAGNYEQYF
>few|TRBV20-1|NA|TRBJ2-7
TGCAGTGCCCCTGAGACTTTGGCGGGCTCCTACGAGCAGTACTTC
CSAPETLAGSYEQYF
>many|TRBV20-1|NA|TRBJ2-1
TGCAGTGCTAGAGATGGTCGGGCACGCAATGAGCAGTTCTTC
CSARDGRARNEQFF
>many|TRBV28|NA|TRBJ2-5
TGTGCCAGCAGTTTCGATTGGGGACACCCGAGCCAGTACTTC
CASSFDWGHPSQYF
>many|TRBV7-2|NA|TRBJ2-1
TGTGCCAGCAGCTTAGTAAAGGGGGTGAGCTCCTACAATGAGCAGTTCTTC
CASSLVKGVSSYNEQFF
>many|TRBV11-1|NA|TRBJ1-1
TGTGCCAGCAGCCCCCTGGCAGGGCGCGGTGAAGCTTTCTTT
CASSPLAGRGEAFF
>few|TRBV20-1|NA|TRBJ1-2
TGCAGTGCTAGAGATCGTAATCTCAGCGGCTATGGCTACACCTTC
CSARDRNLSGYGYTF
>NA|TRBV2|NA|TRBJ1-1
TGTGCCAGCGTTGGACAGCCAAACACTGAAGCTTTCTTT
CASVGQPNTEAFF
>many|TRBV28|TRBD1|TRBJ1-2
TGTGCCAGCAGGACAGGGGGCGGCTACACCTTC
CASRTGGGYTF
>many|TRBV12-3/TRBV12-4|TRBD1|TRBJ1-6
TGTGCCAGCAGTTTAGATAGCGGGACAGCTAGTTCAACACCCCTCCACTTT
CASSLDSGTASSTPLHF
>many|TRBV7-2|NA|TRBJ1-1
TGTGCCAGCAGCTTGAAGGCAGCGAACACTGAAGCTTTCTTT
CASSLKAANTEAFF
>many|TRBV29-1|NA|TRBJ1-4
TGCAGCGTTGACAGGGCTGAAAAACTGTTTTTT
CSVDRAEKLFF
>many|TRBV7-2|NA|TRBJ1-1
TGTGCCAGCAGCCCAGTGGTAGGGAACACTGAAGCTTTCTTT
CASSPVVGNTEAFF
>many|TRBV5-1|TRBD2|TRBJ2-3
TGCGCCAGCAGTCTCATCACTAGCGGGGGGGCCGGAGATACGCAGTATTTT
CASSLITSGGAGDTQYF
>many|TRBV7-2|NA|TRBJ2-3
TGTGCCAGCAGCTCGGATCCGGGTTTTAGCACAGATACGCAGTATTTT
CASSSDPGFSTDTQYF
>few|TRBV6-5|NA|TRBJ2-5
TGTGCCAGCAGTCCCCGGACAGCCCAAGAGACCCAGTACTTC
CASSPRTAQETQYF
>NA|TRBV19|NA|TRBJ2-1
TGTGCCAGTAGGTGGGACACCGACAATGAGCAGTTCTTC
CASRWDTDNEQFF
>many|TRBV20-1|NA|TRBJ2-7
TGCAGTGCAATTCCGGGACAAATCTACGAGCAGTACTTC
CSAIPGQIYEQYF
>many|TRBV5-1|NA|TRBJ2-3
TGCGCCAGCAGCTTGGATAGCATCACAGATACGCAGTATTTT
CASSLDSITDTQYF
>NA|TRBV28|TRBD1|TRBJ1-3
TGTGCCAGCAGTCAGGGACAGTCCAAAGGAAACACCATATATTTT
CASSQGQSKGNTIYF
>many|TRBV7-9|TRBD1|TRBJ1-1
TGTGCCAGCAGCTCTAGGACAGGGGGGGCTTTCTTT
CASSSRTGGAFF
>NA|TRBV20-1|TRBD2|TRBJ2-3
TGCAGTGCTAGGGTAGCGGGGGCACCGGTTGGAGAAACGCAGTATTTT
CSARVAGAPVGETQYF
>few|TRBV9|NA|TRBJ1-3
TGTGCCAGCAGCGTAGAATCTGGATACTCTGGAAACACCATATATTTT
CASSVESGYSGNTIYF
>few|TRBV6-5|NA|TRBJ2-2
TGTGCCAGCAGGACTCGACTGAACACCGGGGAGCTGTTTTTT
CASRTRLNTGELFF
>NA|TRBV29-1|NA|TRBJ2-3
TGCAGCGTTGCTAGGGGTGGAGGAGATACGCAGTATTTT
CSVARGGGDTQYF
>few|TRBV27|NA|TRBJ2-7
TGTGCCAGCAGCCAGCAAGACGAGCAGTACTTC
CASSQQDEQYF
>many|TRBV7-2|NA|TRBJ2-5
TGTGCCAGCACCCAGAGGTCAATACAAGAGACCCAGTACTTC
CASTQRSIQETQYF
>few|TRBV14|TRBD1|TRBJ1-1
TGTGCCAGCAGCCTTTCCGGGACAGGGGGTTCAGCTTTCTTT
CASSLSGTGGSAFF
>many|TRBV11-2|NA|TRBJ2-7
TGTGCCAGCAGCTTTTCCGATCAAACCTACGAGCAGTACTTC
CASSFSDQTYEQYF
>NA|TRBV15|NA|TRBJ1-1
TGTGCCACCAGCAGAGATAGGGGTGTTAGGAACACTGAAGCTTTCTTT
CATSRDRGVRNTEAFF
>NA|TRBV5-4|NA|TRBJ2-5
TGTGCCAGCAGCTTGGAAGGGAAAGGAGAGACCCAGTACTTC
CASSLEGKGETQYF
>few|TRBV29-1|NA|TRBJ1-1
TGCAGCGTTGCATCCCGTGAAGCTTTCTTT
CSVASREAFF
>NA|TRBV5-1|NA|TRBJ2-3
TGCGCCAGCAGTTTTGGACCTAACACAGATACGCAGTATTTT
CASSFGPNTDTQYF
>NA|TRBV20-1|NA|TRBJ2-5
TGCAGTGCTATTTTTGGGACTCCCGGTTCGACCCAGTACTTC
CSAIFGTPGSTQYF
>many|TRBV6-1|NA|TRBJ2-2
TGTGCCAGCAGGGGCCCTTTGAACACCGGGGAGCTGTTTTTT
CASRGPLNTGELFF
>many|TRBV2|NA|TRBJ2-1
TGTGCCAGCAGTGAAGGCGCTCGGAATGAGCAGTTCTTC
CASSEGARNEQFF
>many|TRBV4-1|NA|TRBJ1-5
TGCGCCAGCAGCCAAGAAGGAACCAATCAGCCCCAGCATTTT
CASSQEGTNQPQHF